The 28 T cell receptor beta chains in this list originate from one sample, sequenced in a study of breast tumors, draining lymph nodes, adjacent tissues. TCRdb independently ran MiXCR on the multiplex PCR reads; one entry per CDR3 protein. Among about 270,000 distinct CDR3 sequences listed, 30% were seen once. Samples came from axillary lymph nodes draining the breast cancer. Input material: axillary lymph node tissue. The receptors come from a female donor with breast cancer. Some clones in this sample may be carry-over from other donors' samples.

As concerns this clonotype: At one of its ends the junction is not consistent with the germline gene, which may arise from a read error. This sequence joins TRBV20-1 and TRBJ2-6; D perhaps matches TRBD2 (6 bases). Per the germline V gene, CDR1 is DFQATT and CDR2 is SNEGSKA (reference sequence). This CDR3 contains 14 residues. This CDR3 is CSAYGGTGATVLTF. In DNA form, the CDR3 reads TGCAGTGCTTATGGAGGGACTGGGGCCACCGTCCTGACTTTC.

Points on this clonotype: This may stem from a read error, because a much larger clone lies one nucleotide away. The J gene is TRBJ2-7, the V gene TRBV4-2, with TRBD2 matching over 9 bases. J was trimmed by 2 bases and V by 4 bases; bases with no gene match: 9. The CDR3 contains 16 residues. In germline, CDR1 is LGHNA, CDR2 YNFKEQ. The DNA of the CDR3 is TGTGCCAGCAGCCGGCAACCAGCGGGGGGTACCTACGAGCAGTACTTC. Translating gives CASSRQPAGGTYEQYF.

For this clonotype: One end of the junction is discordant with germline, which a read error may explain. Here the CDR3 reads CASSYRQGAPYGYPF. In DNA, the CDR3 is TGTGCCAGCAGTTATAGACAGGGGGCCCCCTATGGCTACCCCTTC. This rearrangement joins TRBV7-2 to TRBJ1-2; 10 positions agree with TRBD1. Germline CDR1 and CDR2: SGHTA and FQGNSA. The CDR3 runs 15 residues. The full variable domain, rest sourced from reference TRBV7-2 and TRBJ1-2, is GAGVSQSPSNKVTEKGKDVELRCDPISGHTALYWYRQSLGQGLEFLIYFQGNSAPDKSGLPSDRFSAERTGGSVSTLTIQRTQQEDSAVYLCASSYRQGAPYGYPFGSGTRLTVV.

In this sample, this clonotype turned up many times. The V gene is TRBV20-1, the J gene TRBJ2-3; tentative D call: TRBD2 (5 bases). Between the trimmed V and J ends, which lost 0 bases and 8 bases, there was a span of 18 bases. Germline assignment: CDR1 DFQATT and CDR2 SNEGSKA (reference sequence). CDR3 size: 15 residues. This CDR3 reads CSARDSSRSGFTQYF. The CDR3 DNA reads TGCAGTGCTAGAGACTCTTCCCGTTCGGGGTTTACGCAGTATTTT.

This clonotype was counted many times. This chain joins TRBV5-8 and TRBJ1-2; possibly TRBD1 for D (5 bases). V lost 6 bases, J lost 8 bases, and 20 bases lay in between. This CDR3 is 14 amino acids long. CDR1 and CDR2 from the germline V gene are SGHTS and YDEGEE. The chain's CDR3 is CASTYGTAGEGYTF. CDR3 sequence (DNA): TGTGCCAGCACGTACGGGACCGCCGGTGAGGGCTACACCTTC.

This clonotype appeared many times. The gene calls are TRBV19 and TRBJ2-1, with D unresolved. Germline CDR1 is LNHDA and CDR2 is SQIVND (reference sequence). V gave up 6 bases and J gave up 3 bases, with 18 bases separating them. This CDR3 contains 16 residues. CDR3 in amino acids: CASSLGWGHNYNEQFF. In nucleotides, the CDR3 is TGTGCCAGTAGCCTCGGGTGGGGTCACAACTACAATGAGCAGTTCTTC.

This clonotype was observed many times. This sequence joins TRBV5-6 and TRBJ2-7; 10 bases are shared with TRBD2. The junction had 7 bases not matched to a gene; V was cut back by 4 bases and J by 3 bases. This CDR3 comprises 15 residues. Germline CDR1 and CDR2: SGHDT and YYEEEE. DNA of the CDR3: TGTGCCAGCAGCCAGAGCGGGAGGGCCTTCTACGAGCAGTACTTC. It is translated as CASSQSGRAFYEQYF.

For this clonotype: This may come from a read error, since a much larger clone is one base off. The chain uses TRBV20-1 and TRBJ2-2; TRBD1 or TRBD2 may be the D gene (5 bases each). The CDR3 spans 15 residues. Germline V gene lookup returns CDR1 DFQATT and CDR2 SNEGSKA (reference sequence). CDR3 sequence (DNA): TGCAGTGCCTCCCCCCGAGGACAAGTCACCGGGGAGCTGCTTTTT. This translates into CSASPRGQVTGELLF.

This clonotype was found many times. This sequence joins TRBV12-3 or TRBV12-4 and TRBJ2-7; possibly TRBD2 for D (6 bases). Trimming shortened V by 11 bases and J by 4 bases, and 15 bases separated the two germline ends. The CDR3 has 12 amino acids. The chain's CDR3 is CASGDSPYEQYF. The CDR3 nucleotides are TGTGCCTCCGGGGACTCGCCGTACGAGCAGTACTTC.

This clonotype was observed at least ten times. This rearrangement joins TRBV14 to TRBJ2-2; D unclear. The CDR3 runs to 14 residues. Trimming took 0 bases from V and 3 from J, leaving 5 bases between them. Germline lookup yields CDR1 SGHDN and CDR2 FVKESK. The CDR3 spells CASSQDRDTGELFF. DNA of the CDR3: TGTGCCAGCAGCCAAGATAGGGACACCGGGGAGCTGTTTTTT. Supplemented by reference TRBV14 and TRBJ2-2, the full variable domain reads EAGVTQFPSHSVIEKGQTVTLRCDPISGHDNLYWYRRVMGKEIKFLLHFVKESKQDESGMPNNRFLAERTGGTYSTLKVQPAELEDSGVYFCASSQDRDTGELFFGEGSRLTVL.

The chain carries TRBV9 and TRBJ2-1; 7 bases line up with TRBD2. The CDR3 consists of 14 residues. Germline V gene lookup returns CDR1 SGDLS and CDR2 YYNGEE. After removal of 3 bases from V and 6 bases from J, the junction contained 6 bases not matched to a gene. The CDR3 DNA sequence: TGTGCCAGCAGCGCCCGGGCTAGCGGCAATGAGCAGTTCTTC. This encodes CASSARASGNEQFF.

The chain joins TRBV6-5 to TRBJ2-1, with 8 bases identical to TRBD2. The CDR3 covers 17 residues. V shed 2 bases and J 4 bases; nucleotides not matched to a gene: 10. The germline CDR1 and CDR2 sequences are MNHEY and SVGAGI. The DNA for the CDR3 is TGTGCCAGCAGTTACGGAAAACTAGCGGTTTTATACAATGAGCAGTTCTTC. Translated: CASSYGKLAVLYNEQFF.

This clonotype was counted many times. The chain carries TRBV6-4 and TRBJ1-3, with D possibly TRBD1 on 5 matching bases. Trimming removed 2 bases at V and 2 bases at J, with 19 bases between. This CDR3 region has 18 residues. Germline V gene lookup returns CDR1 MRHNA and CDR2 SNTAGT. CDR3: CASSDRGSKGPTGNTIYF. In nucleotides, the CDR3 is TGTGCCAGCAGTGACAGGGGTTCTAAGGGGCCCACTGGAAACACCATATATTTT.

About this clonotype: Since a much larger clone is just one base distant, this may be a read error. This CDR3 fails to terminate in the conserved phenylalanine or tryptophan, so it likely reflects a read error. The chain recombines TRBV6-6 with TRBJ2-5; D is possibly TRBD1 (6 bases). The germline gives CDR1 MNHNY, CDR2 SVGAGI (reference sequence). The CDR3 is 13 amino acids. V was shortened by 8 bases and J by 5 bases, with 15 bases between the two germline ends. The CDR3 loop is CASRPQGFETQYS. CDR3 DNA sequence: TGTGCCAGCCGACCTCAGGGGTTCGAGACCCAGTACTCC.

There are many counts of this clonotype. This rearrangement joins TRBV30 to TRBJ2-3, with 8 nucleotides matching TRBD2. Germline V lookup: CDR1 GTSNPN, CDR2 SVGIG (reference sequence). The J segment lost 3 bases and the V segment lost 4 bases, leaving 3 bases of the junction unmatched. CDR3 length: 13 residues. CDR3 loop: CAWTGGRTDTQYF. CDR3 bases: TGTGCCTGGACTGGCGGGAGGACAGATACGCAGTATTTT.

This clonotype showed up just a few times. This may be a read error: a much more frequent sequence differs by one nucleotide. The chain carries TRBV12-5 and TRBJ2-7; tentative D call: TRBD2 (6 bases). Germline CDR1 LGHNT, CDR2 FRNRAP. The V gene lost 7 bases and the J gene lost 6 bases, with 13 bases spanning the gap. CDR3 size: 12 residues. CDR3 amino acids: CASEGRTCEQYF. For the CDR3, the DNA is TGTGCTAGTGAAGGGAGGACCTGCGAGCAGTACTTC.

The CDR3 protein is CASSSGRGSVTDTQYF. DNA of the CDR3: TGCGCCAGCAGCTCCGGTAGGGGGAGTGTCACAGATACGCAGTATTTT. This chain links TRBV5-1 with TRBJ2-3, with a possible D match to TRBD1 (6 bases). This CDR3 has 16 residues. The V end lost 3 bases, the J end lost 2 bases, and 16 bases lay between the germline ends. The germline V gene has CDR1 SGHRS and CDR2 YFSETQ.

This clonotype was detected many times. The gene calls are TRBV20-1 and TRBJ2-7, with 10 nucleotides matching TRBD2. V lost 5 bases, J lost 0 bases, and 10 bases stayed unmatched. Per germline, CDR1 DFQATT and CDR2 SNEGSKA (reference sequence). The CDR3 is made up of 16 amino acids. The CDR3 bases are TGCAGTGCTGGGGGGCTAGCGGGAGCGAGCTCCTACGAGCAGTACTTC. It is translated as CSAGGLAGASSYEQYF.

Note on this clonotype: A much larger clone lies a single base off, so this may be a read error. The conserved phenylalanine or tryptophan normally closing the CDR3 is absent here, so this likely arose from a read error. The chain combines TRBV7-2 with TRBJ2-3, with D possibly being TRBD2 (6 bases). The ends were cut back, 1 base at V and 7 bases at J, with 6 bases in the middle. CDR3 length equals 12 residues. The germline CDR1 and CDR2 sequences are SGHTA and FQGNSA. The CDR3 DNA reads TGTGCCAGCAGCTTAGGGACTAATACGCAGTATTTG. It codes for CASSLGTNTQYL.

This clonotype has a count of ten or more. The chain recombines TRBV11-2 with TRBJ1-4; D remains ambiguous. The CDR3 sequence is 14 residues long. Germline loops: CDR1 SGHAT, CDR2 FQNNGV. The germline V and J ends were trimmed by 7 bases and 7 bases, with 16 bases remaining between them. For the CDR3, the DNA is TGTGCCAGCACCCTTAGTGTGCGAGGTGAAAAACTGTTTTTT. Its translation: CASTLSVRGEKLFF.

This clonotype was counted only a few times. The chain has TRBV6-2 or TRBV6-3 and TRBJ2-1, with a tentative D call TRBD2 (5 bases). The V and J ends lost 7 bases and 6 bases respectively, with 19 bases between them. CDR1 and CDR2 (germline): MNHEY, SVGEGT. The CDR3 is made up of 15 amino acids. As DNA, the CDR3 is TGTGCCAGCACCTTAACCCCCACTAGAACCAATGAGCAGTTCTTC. This encodes CASTLTPTRTNEQFF.

Remarks on this clonotype: A much larger clone lies one base from this, so it may be a read error. This chain connects TRBV20-1 to TRBJ2-2; 8 nucleotides line up with TRBD1. The CDR3 loop spans 22 amino acids. The germline CDR1 and CDR2 sequences are DFQATT and SNEGSKA (reference sequence). The trim removed 2 bases at V and 1 base at J, leaving 24 bases unmatched. The CDR3 spells CSARIPKGLDREPLLNTGELFF. The DNA of the CDR3 is TGCAGTGCTAGAATCCCCAAAGGGTTGGACAGGGAACCTTTACTGAACACCGGGGAGCTGTTTTTT.

In its sample, this clonotype was seen once. This may arise from a read error, as a much more abundant clone is one base away. The rearrangement joins TRBV19 to TRBJ2-7; TRBD2 matches at 9 bases. CDR3 size: 16 residues. CDR1 and CDR2 from the germline V gene are LNHDA and SQIVND (reference sequence). As DNA, the CDR3 is TGTGCCAGTAGTTTTTCCGGGACTAGCTTAATGTGGGAGCAGCACTTC. It is translated as CASSFSGTSLMWEQHF.

This clonotype was recorded many times. This rearrangement joins TRBV7-2 to TRBJ2-1; perhaps TRBD2 as D (6 bases). This CDR3 contains 13 residues. The germline V and J ends were trimmed by 3 bases and 9 bases, with 12 bases remaining between them. Germline loops: CDR1 SGHTA, CDR2 FQGNSA. The CDR3 nucleotides read TGTGCCAGCAGCTTCCCCGGAGGGTTTGAGCAGTTCTTC. Residues: CASSFPGGFEQFF. The entire variable domain, with the rest obtained from reference TRBV7-2 and TRBJ2-1, is as follows: GAGVSQSPSNKVTEKGKDVELRCDPISGHTALYWYRQSLGQGLEFLIYFQGNSAPDKSGLPSDRFSAERTGGSVSTLTIQRTQQEDSAVYLCASSFPGGFEQFFGPGTRLTVL.

The genes are TRBV19 and TRBJ2-3, with D perhaps matching TRBD1 (5 bases). The CDR3 covers 15 residues. Germline V gives CDR1 LNHDA, CDR2 SQIVND (reference sequence). Trimming removed 3 bases at V and 2 bases at J, with 12 bases between. For the CDR3, the DNA is TGTGCCAGTAGTATCTGGGGCGGAGCCACAGATACGCAGTATTTT. It specifies CASSIWGGATDTQYF.

Points on this clonotype: This sequence may be a read error, since a much larger clone differs from it by one base. The chain employs TRBV20-1 and TRBJ2-1; 14 positions agree with TRBD2. V dropped 5 bases and J dropped 5; count of bases not matched to a gene: 2. The length of the CDR3 is 14 residues. Germline CDR1 reads DFQATT; CDR2 reads SNEGSKA (reference sequence). The CDR3: CSAAGLAGDNEQFF. The CDR3 region has the DNA TGCAGTGCTGCGGGACTAGCGGGAGACAATGAGCAGTTCTTC.

On this clonotype itself: The CDR3 does not close with the conserved phenylalanine or tryptophan, likely indicating a read error. The chain joins TRBV6-2 or TRBV6-3 to TRBJ2-7; D is unresolved. CDR1 is MNHEY and CDR2 is SVGEGT in the germline V gene. V was cut by 9 bases and J by 4 bases, with 13 bases left in between. This CDR3 spans 12 amino acids. In DNA form, the CDR3 reads TGTGCCAGTTCTTTCCGGATTTACGAGCAGTACTAC. It codes for CASSFRIYEQYY.

This clonotype was observed many times. The CDR3 spells CASSRSGNYEQYF. For the CDR3, the DNA is TGCGCCAGCAGTCGGAGCGGGAACTACGAGCAGTACTTC. The genes are TRBV4-3 and TRBJ2-7; 7 bases align to TRBD2. The J segment lost 3 bases and the V segment lost 6 bases, leaving 5 bases of the junction unmatched. The germline CDR1 and CDR2 sequences are LGHNA and YSLEER. There are 13 residues in the CDR3.